This note documents a single T cell receptor (beta chain) sequence. As yet, its antigen is unknown. Cells were stimulated with overlapping HIV-1 Gag 15-mer peptides. CD40L/CD69 double-negative CD45RO-high memory CD4+ T cells were collected. Inclusion required CMV-positive serology and CD4+ counts above 400 cells/uL. This sample is drawn from a study of persistence of HIV-infected CD4 T cells. Whole-study findings and limits: Proviral oligoclonality tracked with TCR oligoclonality within the same sorted cells.

The CDR3 length is 15 residues. Germline values: CDR1 MDHEN, CDR2 SYDVKM. V was trimmed by 1 base and J by 7 bases, leaving 17 bases between them. Sequencing used immunoSEQ version 4 in survey mode. Data came from immunoSEQ multiplex PCR; TCRdb stores just in-frame clones and leaves some out. The sample lists approximately 65,000 clones, about four fifths occurring once. The rearrangement links TRBV28 to TRBJ2-7; D might be TRBD1 (6 bases). Sequences were derived from CD4+ T cells sorted from PBMCs after roughly 17-hour stimulation, sampled from a patient who received antiretroviral therapy. The sequence was collected from an adult man with HIV who was CMV-seropositive. For the CDR3, the DNA is TGTGCCAGCAGTTTATCGGGCAGGGGAGTGGAAGAGCAGTACTTC. This encodes CASSLSGRGVEEQYF.